This note documents a single T cell receptor (beta chain) sequence. This clonotype has a count of ten or more. The antigen it recognizes is unknown. Nothing much larger sits one base from this clone, and base qualities are not available. Receptor amplification or capture employed PCR. The sample was run on an Illumina HiSeq 4000. Preparation of bulk TCR libraries followed a previously described approach, with the TCR primers listed in Table S5. Total RNA was purified with the Qiagen AllPrep DNA/RNA kit. Before analysis, reads from multiple sequencing runs of one library were combined. Per the authors' processing: Reads were retained only if an exact TCR constant sequence was present, and the retained reads were trimmed to 150 nt and grouped according to their 12-nt molecular barcodes. Within each barcode group, reads were sub-clustered at a 15% Levenshtein threshold, and quality-weighted consensus sequences were built per RNA molecule. Non-functional sequences were discarded, and so were lower-count sequences lying one edit away from another sequence. Based on a fit of two negative binomial distributions, barcode sub-clusters having less than 20% of the maximum read count were discarded. TCRdb trimmed public reads at Q25 via fastp, called clones via MiXCR and kept in-frame beta chains. Each CDR3 protein gets just one entry, which takes the most common genes and DNA from the rows behind it. TCRdb's processing, not the authors' own work, is the source of the V and J calls. This sample comprises approximately 670,000 distinct CDR3 sequences, about 20% of them detected only once. Roughly 0.83% of the sample is taken by the ten largest.

Libraries of naive CD8 T cells were built from anywhere between about 20,000 and 1,000,000 sorted cells, with 10%, 30% or 50% of the purified RNA used. Naive CD8 T cells, defined as CD8+CD4-CCR7+CD45RA+, were FACS-sorted into RLT Plus buffer on a BD FACSAria II. To test detection sensitivity, Jurkat RNA equivalent to approximately ten TCR copies was spiked into samples of roughly 18,000-1,100,000 naive CD8 T cells. CD8 T cells were enriched with RosetteSep CD8+ T Cell Enrichment Cocktail and Ficoll-Paque, followed by ACK red cell lysis. The CDR3, from cysteine to phenylalanine, totals 15 residues. Only the CDR3 DNA is retained, 45 bases long and in frame from the first base. As encoded in the germline V gene, CDR1 is MDHEN while CDR2 is SYDVKM. V is reduced by 3 bases and J by 3 bases, leaving a spacing of 14 bases between them. The data were taken from a study of molecular identifiers for immune sequencing clone quantification (dated by TCRdb to the late 2010s). Background on the whole study: For a replicate experiment, RNA from approximately 20,000 or 100,000 naive CD8 T cells was divided into five aliquots, of which four were sequenced. This methods study used CD8 T cells to benchmark TCR RNA copy counting and molecular-identifier clustering-based TCR repertoire sequencing (MIDCIRS). Overall results and qualifications from the work: Without barcode sub-clustering, chimeric consensus sequences inflated TCR diversity; chimeras reached as high as 47%. In CMV-specific effector cells, over 99% of molecules were held by clones above 20 RNA copies, whereas under 1% of molecules were held by such clones in naive cells. The naive libraries included spiked-in Jurkat TCR RNA (about nine copies' worth), and this Jurkat TCR RNA is not part of the donor repertoire. A single cell's worth of spiked-in Jurkat TCR RNA was reported detectable even among one million naive CD8 T cells. The sizes of highly expanded clones could end up underestimated when identical TCR molecules share a barcode. Modeling indicated roughly 3.3 TCR RNA copies recovered per cell, compared with about ten by digital PCR, which implies a capture efficiency of about 27%.

The TCR comes from a human donor in good health. Some libraries in this study had Jurkat cell RNA spiked in. The sequenced sample consisted of naive CD8+ T cells from blood, with Jurkat cell RNA spiked in. The sample's cell subset or site label is to be understood as: FACS-sorted CD8+CD4-CCR7+CD45RA+ naive T cells. This chain joins TRBV28 to TRBJ2-5; the D gene cannot be resolved reliably. The CDR3 reads CASSFSGKLEETQYF. The DNA sequence is as follows: TGTGCCAGCAGTTTTAGTGGGAAACTCGAAGAGACCCAGTACTTC.